This TCR beta chain comes out of a study of T cells in Graves' hyperthyroidism and ophthalmopathy. Researchers amplified the TCR beta CDR3 regions from RNA transcripts. The study used the HTBI primer set for a first-round RT-PCR of the TCR CDR3. Using its own MiXCR run on the multiplex PCR reads, TCRdb lists one record per CDR3 protein. The data show under 400,000 distinct CDR3 sequences, nearly 15% seen once. CDR3 length: 13 residues. CDR1 is MNHEY, CDR2 SVGEGT, per germline. V shed 4 bases and J shed 5 bases, with 8 bases lying between them. The gene calls are TRBV6-2 or TRBV6-3 and TRBJ2-2, with D unclear. This clonotype was sampled from a woman aged 55-69 years with Graves' ophthalmopathy. Source material: blood. The CDR3 loop reads CASSSTITGELFF. The CDR3 region has the DNA TGTGCCAGCAGTTCTACCATAACCGGGGAGCTGTTTTTT.